The 2 T cell receptor beta chains below were found in one sample sequenced in a study of T cells in Graves' hyperthyroidism and ophthalmopathy. TCR beta CDR3 region amplification was performed from RNA transcripts. HTBI primers were employed in a first-round RT-PCR of the TCR CDR3. Each CDR3 protein gets one entry after TCRdb re-called the multiplex PCR reads with MiXCR. The sample carries 640,000 or so distinct CDR3 sequences, roughly 14% recorded once. Sequences were obtained from blood. Source of these receptors: a woman aged 40 to 50 with Graves' ophthalmopathy.

This clonotype occurred many times. CDR3 region: CASSLRGTGSYGYTF. Written as DNA, the CDR3 is TGTGCCAGCAGTTTAAGGGGCACGGGCTCCTATGGCTACACCTTC. The chain recombines TRBV28 with TRBJ1-2; a possible D gene is TRBD1 (5 bases). This CDR3 has 15 amino acids. Trimming removed 2 bases from V and 4 bases from J, with 14 bases in between. Germline assignment: CDR1 MDHEN and CDR2 SYDVKM.

This clonotype was recorded many times. The CDR3 DNA follows: TGTGCCAGCAGTTTATCGCCTGCGGGGAATCGAGAGACCCAGTACTTC. Its protein is CASSLSPAGNRETQYF. The chain couples TRBV27 to TRBJ2-5; possibly TRBD2 for D (6 bases). CDR3 length: 16 residues. Germline lookup yields CDR1 MNHEY and CDR2 SMNVEV (reference sequence). V lost 0 bases and J 4 bases, leaving 15 bases between the germline ends.